One and the same sample provided the 14 T cell receptor beta chains below, sequenced in a study of blood T cell repertoires in COVID-19. The protocol was immunoSEQ multiplex PCR, while the TCRdb copy is restricted to in-frame clones and leaves out a portion. The sample contains 25,000 to 30,000 clones, about two thirds of which appear only once. The sequencing input was peripheral blood. The receptors were sampled from a boy between 2 and 10 years old with active or convalescent COVID-19.

This clone was recorded a few times. This chain uses TRBV6-5 with TRBJ2-1; 8 bases align to TRBD2. The CDR3 runs 15 residues. V shed 6 bases and J 8 bases; nucleotides not matched to a gene: 12. Germline CDR1 reads MNHEY; CDR2 reads SVGAGI. CDR3 region: CASSRAGGERDEQFF. The CDR3 DNA reads TGTGCCAGCAGCCGGGCGGGAGGCGAGAGGGATGAGCAGTTCTTC.

This clone occurred a few times. Distinct nucleotide sequences in the sample also encode this CDR3. The rearrangement joins TRBV19 to TRBJ1-2, with D uncertain. Trimming took 3 bases from V and 3 from J, leaving 8 bases between them. There are 13 residues in the CDR3. Germline lookup yields CDR1 LNHDA and CDR2 SQIVND (reference sequence). CDR3 region: CASSISGDYGYTF. CDR3 in DNA: TGTGCCAGTAGTATTTCCGGTGACTATGGCTACACCTTC.

As to this clone: One end of the junction is discordant with germline, which a read error may explain. V gene TRBV5-1 combines with J gene TRBJ1-2, with TRBD1 identical over 10 bases. This CDR3 has 16 amino acids. The germline CDR1 and CDR2 sequences are SGHRS and YFSETQ. CDR3 in amino acids: CVSSQQGGQGKKGYTF. Here the CDR3 DNA reads TGCGTCAGCAGCCAGCAAGGGGGACAGGGGAAGAAGGGCTACACCTTC. Filled out from reference TRBV5-1 and TRBJ1-2, the complete variable domain reads KAGVTQTPRYLIKTRGQQVTLSCSPISGHRSVSWYQQTPGQGLQFLFEYFSETQRNKGNFPGRFSGRQFSNSRSEMNVSTLELGDSALYLCVSSQQGGQGKKGYTFGSGTRLTVV.

V and J are TRBV28 and TRBJ1-1, with TRBD1 as a possible D gene (5 bases). This CDR3 region has 13 residues. Germline assignment: CDR1 MDHEN and CDR2 SYDVKM. V lost 8 bases to trimming and J lost 5 bases, with 15 bases between them. DNA for the CDR3: TGTGCCAGCGTCGGAGGGGCTTGGACTGAAGCTTTCTTT. It is translated as CASVGGAWTEAFF.

The J gene is TRBJ1-5, the V gene TRBV5-1; unclear D gene. The CDR3 is 16 amino acids. The germline gives CDR1 SGHRS, CDR2 YFSETQ. V lost 0 bases and J 0 bases, leaving 10 bases between the germline ends. CDR3 region: CASSLVGPHSNQPQHF. As DNA, the CDR3 is TGCGCCAGCAGCTTGGTTGGGCCCCATAGCAATCAGCCCCAGCATTTT.

This clone was detected only once. This rearrangement joins TRBV6-6 to TRBJ2-1, with 10 bases lining up with TRBD2. The CDR3 length is 15 residues. Germline V gene data show CDR1 as MNHNY and CDR2 as SVGAGI (reference sequence). V lost 0 bases, J lost 5 bases, and 1 base stayed unmatched. The CDR3, as DNA: TGTGCCAGCAGTTACTCGAGCGGGAGGGACAATGAGCAGTTCTTC. Amino acid sequence: CASSYSSGRDNEQFF.

CDR3 bases: TGTGCCAGCAGCCTCCTGACTAGCGGTGGCTCCTACAATGAGCAGTTCTTC. Its translation is CASSLLTSGGSYNEQFF. V gene TRBV27 combines with J gene TRBJ2-1, with TRBD2 identical over 9 bases. Trimming removed 6 bases from V and 0 bases from J; junction bases left unmatched: 9. Germline loops: CDR1 MNHEY, CDR2 SMNVEV (reference sequence). This CDR3 contains 17 residues.

This chain's CDR3 is CASSTLRRTGGWPQHF. The CDR3 coding sequence is TGTGCCAGTAGTACCTTAAGACGGACAGGGGGCTGGCCCCAGCATTTT. The V gene is TRBV19, the J gene TRBJ1-5; 11 nucleotides align to TRBD1. The CDR3 length is 16 residues. Looked up from germline, CDR1 is LNHDA and CDR2 is SQIVND (reference sequence). The ends lost 4 bases at V and 9 bases at J; junction bases unmatched: 11.

This clone was seen a handful of times. CDR3 region: CASTLWTGGINSPLHF. The CDR3 nucleotides are TGTGCCAGCACCCTTTGGACAGGGGGCATCAATTCACCCCTCCACTTT. The rearrangement uses TRBV13 and TRBJ1-6; 11 bases are a match to TRBD1. In germline, CDR1 is PRHDT, CDR2 FYEKMQ (reference sequence). V dropped 7 bases and J dropped 7; count of bases not matched to a gene: 9. This CDR3 is built from 16 residues.

This clone was counted once. The chain employs TRBV5-6 and TRBJ1-3, with D tentatively TRBD1 (6 bases). The length of the CDR3 is 15 residues. Germline assignment: CDR1 SGHDT and CDR2 YYEEEE. The V and J ends lost 4 bases and 0 bases respectively, with 11 bases between them. Here the CDR3 reads CASSRTVLSGNTIYF. CDR3 in DNA: TGTGCCAGCAGCCGGACAGTTCTCTCTGGAAACACCATATATTTT.

V is TRBV13 and J is TRBJ1-1; 8 nucleotides match TRBD1. V dropped 5 bases and J dropped 4; count of bases not matched to a gene: 12. Germline V CDR1 and CDR2: PRHDT, FYEKMQ (reference sequence). CDR3 size: 16 residues. For the CDR3, the DNA is TGTGCCAGCAGCCGGAGGACAGGGAACCGGGGCACTGAAGCTTTCTTT. This translates into CASSRRTGNRGTEAFF.

Relative to its sample, this clone is medium-sized (0.01 to 0.1%). The V and J genes are TRBV5-1 and TRBJ2-1; 10 bases map to TRBD2. The CDR3 contains 13 residues. The V and J ends lost 8 bases and 6 bases, in that order; junction bases with no gene match: 5. CDR1 and CDR2 (germline): SGHRS, YFSETQ. The CDR3, as DNA: TGCGCCAGTTCTAGCGGGGGAAGCAATGAGCAGTTCTTC. Its protein is CASSSGGSNEQFF. The variable domain in full, with the rest retrieved from reference TRBV5-1 and TRBJ2-1, is KAGVTQTPRYLIKTRGQQVTLSCSPISGHRSVSWYQQTPGQGLQFLFEYFSETQRNKGNFPGRFSGRQFSNSRSEMNVSTLELGDSALYLCASSSGGSNEQFFGPGTRLTVL.

This chain connects TRBV9 to TRBJ2-2; TRBD1 might be the D (5 bases). CDR1 is SGDLS and CDR2 is YYNGEE in the germline V gene. The CDR3 totals 15 residues. Trimming stripped 0 bases from V and 2 bases from J, with 8 bases between. CDR3 sequence reads: CASSVEGRNTGELFF. CDR3 DNA sequence: TGTGCCAGCAGCGTAGAGGGGCGTAACACCGGGGAGCTGTTTTTT.

The chain carries TRBV15 and TRBJ1-6; D may be TRBD1 (5 bases). CDR3 length: 16 amino acids. CDR1 and CDR2 from the germline V gene are LNHNV and YYDKDF (reference sequence). V lost 3 bases, J lost 7 bases, and 16 bases lay in between. The CDR3 sequence is CATSSGLDRENSPLHF. CDR3 in DNA: TGTGCCACCAGCAGCGGCCTCGACAGAGAGAATTCACCCCTCCACTTT.